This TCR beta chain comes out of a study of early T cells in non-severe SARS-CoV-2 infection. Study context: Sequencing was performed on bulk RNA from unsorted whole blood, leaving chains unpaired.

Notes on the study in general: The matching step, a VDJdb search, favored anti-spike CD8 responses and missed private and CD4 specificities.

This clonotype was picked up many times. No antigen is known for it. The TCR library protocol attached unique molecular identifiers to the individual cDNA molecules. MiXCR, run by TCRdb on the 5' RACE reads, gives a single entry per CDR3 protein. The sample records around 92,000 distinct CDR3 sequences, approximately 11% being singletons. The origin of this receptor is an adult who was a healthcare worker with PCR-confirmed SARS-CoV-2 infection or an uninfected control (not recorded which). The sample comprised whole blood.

The CDR3 DNA reads TGTGCCAGCAGCTTGCGGACAGGCTCCTATGGCTACACCTTC. This encodes CASSLRTGSYGYTF. This sequence joins TRBV11-1 and TRBJ1-2; 7 bases map to TRBD1. The CDR3 has 14 residues. Unmatched junction bases numbered 5, after V lost 3 bases and J lost 4 bases. Looked up from germline, CDR1 is SGHAT and CDR2 is FQDESV (reference sequence).